This section outlines one T cell receptor beta chain sequence together with its context. Its target antigen remains unknown. Base quality data are lacking; no much larger clone is found one base away. Whole blood was collected in K2EDTA tubes by collaborating institutions according to the institutions' own protocols. For TCRbeta analysis, collaborators shipped samples in one of three forms: frozen whole blood, isolated PBMCs, or DNA extracted from either of those sample types. TCRbeta CDR3 regions were amplified from genomic DNA using the immunoSEQ Assay, a bias-controlled multiplex PCR. Per the authors' processing: The number of nucleated cells in each sample was estimated by amplification of reference gene primers within the assay. To quantify the absolute abundance of each unique TCRbeta CDR3 rearrangement, sequence reads were collapsed and filtered. For each sample, productive Simpson clonality was calculated by taking the square root of Simpson's diversity index across productive rearrangements. What TCRdb holds here is the immuneACCESS table cut down to in-frame rearrangements. Part of the clones is not present; checked against another copy, under half of the missing clones reflect an unresolved V gene, and the others are unexplained. D and trimming come from the DNA, and the V and J calls and clone size come from that table. The sample contains some 87,000 clones, approximately 75% of them found a single time. The ten largest make up about 13% of the sample.

V sheds 1 base and J sheds 4 bases, leaving 9 bases between their ends. The CDR3 holds 14 amino acids from the cysteine to the phenylalanine. Only CDR3 DNA is held: 42 bases, read in frame from base 1. CDR1 and CDR2 (SGHRS, YFSETQ) derive from the germline V gene. The data were taken from a study of blood T cell repertoires in COVID-19 (TCRdb year 2020). Looking at the study overall: Samples covering the acute and convalescent phases of COVID-19 were provided by collaborators in the United States, Italy and Spain. Where HLA class I and class II types were available, the types were taken from metadata supplied by the sample provider, not from assay-based typing. Samples came from the ongoing ImmuneRACE study (first 160 participants) plus 1,254 subjects from 6 global collaborators. The repertoires were released in a freely available public database meant as a resource for research on the immune response to SARS-CoV-2. Subjects who had been exposed to COVID-19, were actively infected with it, or had recovered from it provided the deeply sampled blood TCRbeta repertoires that made up the dataset. The prospective study material was composed of cDNA or gDNA derived from T cells, B-cell-depleted T cells, or PBMCs. The sample metadata nearly always contained a de-identified subject ID, COVID-19 status, age in years and sex.

Paper-wide results and their limitations: The amount of clinical and demographic metadata varied by source and participant and was provided uncurated.

The sample comprised peripheral blood. The sequence derives from a human donor in a cohort sampled during active COVID-19. The chain was built from TRBV5-1 and TRBJ1-3; TRBD1 might be the D gene, on 5 matching bases. The CDR3 protein is CASSLSGYGNTIYF. In nucleotide form, the sequence is TGCGCCAGCAGCTTGTCAGGGTACGGAAACACCATATATTTT.